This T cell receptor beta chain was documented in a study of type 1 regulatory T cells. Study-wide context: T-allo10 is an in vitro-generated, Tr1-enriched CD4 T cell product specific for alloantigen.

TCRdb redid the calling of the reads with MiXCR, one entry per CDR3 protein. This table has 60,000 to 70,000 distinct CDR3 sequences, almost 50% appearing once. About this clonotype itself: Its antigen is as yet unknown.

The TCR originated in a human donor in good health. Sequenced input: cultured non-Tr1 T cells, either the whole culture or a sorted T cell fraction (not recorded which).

CDR3 sequence reads: CASKGDAGREKLFF. The CDR3 coding sequence is TGTGCCAGCAAAGGTGACGCGGGTCGTGAAAAACTGTTTTTT. The J gene is TRBJ1-4, the V gene TRBV2, with D unresolved. The CDR3 loop spans 14 amino acids. Germline V lookup: CDR1 SNHLY, CDR2 FYNNEI. Trimming cost V 7 bases and J 7 bases, with 16 bases left between them.